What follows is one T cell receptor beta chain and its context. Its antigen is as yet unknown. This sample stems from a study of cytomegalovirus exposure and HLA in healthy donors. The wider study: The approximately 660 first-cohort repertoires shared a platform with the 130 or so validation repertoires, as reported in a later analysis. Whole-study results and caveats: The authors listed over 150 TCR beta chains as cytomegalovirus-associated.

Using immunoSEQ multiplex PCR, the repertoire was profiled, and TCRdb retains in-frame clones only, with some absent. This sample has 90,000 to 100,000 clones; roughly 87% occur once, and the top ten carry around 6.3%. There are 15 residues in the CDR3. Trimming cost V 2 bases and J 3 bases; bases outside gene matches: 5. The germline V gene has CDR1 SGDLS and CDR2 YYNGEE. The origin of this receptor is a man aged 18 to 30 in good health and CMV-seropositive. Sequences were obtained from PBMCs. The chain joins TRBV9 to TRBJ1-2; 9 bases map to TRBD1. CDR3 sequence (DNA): TGTGCCAGCAGCGTTCAAACAGGGGGCGACTATGGCTACACCTTC. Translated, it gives CASSVQTGGDYGYTF.